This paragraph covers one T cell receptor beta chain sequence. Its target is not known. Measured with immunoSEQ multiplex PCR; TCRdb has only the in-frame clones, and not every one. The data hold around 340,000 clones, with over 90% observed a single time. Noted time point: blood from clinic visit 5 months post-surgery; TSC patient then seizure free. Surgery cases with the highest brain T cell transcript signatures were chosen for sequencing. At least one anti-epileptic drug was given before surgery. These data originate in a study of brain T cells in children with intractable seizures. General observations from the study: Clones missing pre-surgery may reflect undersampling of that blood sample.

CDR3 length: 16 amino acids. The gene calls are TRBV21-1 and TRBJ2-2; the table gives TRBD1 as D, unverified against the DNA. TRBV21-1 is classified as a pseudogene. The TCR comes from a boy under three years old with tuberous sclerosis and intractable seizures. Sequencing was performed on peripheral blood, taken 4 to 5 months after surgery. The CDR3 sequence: CAMRGSSGGFGGELFF. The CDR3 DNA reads TGTGCCATGCGAGGGAGCTCAGGGGGCTTTGGCGGGGAGCTGTTTTTT.